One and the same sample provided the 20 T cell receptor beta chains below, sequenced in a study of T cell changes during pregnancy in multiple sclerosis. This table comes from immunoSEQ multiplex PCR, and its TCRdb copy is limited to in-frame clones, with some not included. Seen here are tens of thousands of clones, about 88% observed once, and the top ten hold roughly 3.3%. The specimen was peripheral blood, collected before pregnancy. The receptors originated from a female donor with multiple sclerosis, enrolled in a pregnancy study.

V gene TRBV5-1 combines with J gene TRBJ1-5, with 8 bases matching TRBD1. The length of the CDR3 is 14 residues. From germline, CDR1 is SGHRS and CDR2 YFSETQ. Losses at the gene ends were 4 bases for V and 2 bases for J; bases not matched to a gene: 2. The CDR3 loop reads CASSAGQGNQPQHF. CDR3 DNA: TGCGCCAGCAGCGCGGGACAGGGCAATCAGCCCCAGCATTTT.

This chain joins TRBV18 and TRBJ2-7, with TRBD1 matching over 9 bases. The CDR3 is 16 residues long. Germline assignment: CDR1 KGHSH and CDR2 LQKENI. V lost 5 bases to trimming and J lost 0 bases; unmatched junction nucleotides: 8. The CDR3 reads CASSSTGGLISYEQYF. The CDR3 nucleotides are TGTGCCAGCTCATCGACAGGGGGTCTGATCTCCTACGAGCAGTACTTC.

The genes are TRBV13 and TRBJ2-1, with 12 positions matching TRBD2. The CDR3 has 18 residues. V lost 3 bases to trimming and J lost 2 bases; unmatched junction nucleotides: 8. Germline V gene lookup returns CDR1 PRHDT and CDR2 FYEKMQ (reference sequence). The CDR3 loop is CASSFGTSGPRTYNEQFF. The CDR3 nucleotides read TGTGCCAGCAGCTTTGGGACTAGCGGGCCAAGGACCTACAATGAGCAGTTCTTC. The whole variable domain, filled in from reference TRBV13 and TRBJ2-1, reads AAGVIQSPRHLIKEKRETATLKCYPIPRHDTVYWYQQGPGQDPQFLISFYEKMQSDKGSIPDRFSAQQFSDYHSELNMSSLELGDSALYFCASSFGTSGPRTYNEQFFGPGTRLTVL.

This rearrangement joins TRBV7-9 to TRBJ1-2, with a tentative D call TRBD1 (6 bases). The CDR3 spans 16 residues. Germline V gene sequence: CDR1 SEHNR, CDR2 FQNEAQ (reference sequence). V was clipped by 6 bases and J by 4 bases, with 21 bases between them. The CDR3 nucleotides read TGTGCCAGCAGGCCTTCACACAGGGAGGGAATCTATGGCTACACCTTC. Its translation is CASRPSHREGIYGYTF.

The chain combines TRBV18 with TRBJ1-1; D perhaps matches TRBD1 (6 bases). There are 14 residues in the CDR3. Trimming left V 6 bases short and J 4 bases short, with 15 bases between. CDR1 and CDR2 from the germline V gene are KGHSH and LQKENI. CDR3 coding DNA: TGTGCCAGCTCGCTGAACAGGGAACCCACTGAAGCTTTCTTT. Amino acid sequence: CASSLNREPTEAFF.

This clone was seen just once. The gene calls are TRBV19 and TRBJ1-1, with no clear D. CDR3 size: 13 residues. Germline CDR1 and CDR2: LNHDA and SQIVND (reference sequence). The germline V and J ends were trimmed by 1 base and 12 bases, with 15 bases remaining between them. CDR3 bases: TGTGCCAGTAGTATAGGAGGGTCGTCCCAAACTTTCTTT. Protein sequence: CASSIGGSSQTFF.

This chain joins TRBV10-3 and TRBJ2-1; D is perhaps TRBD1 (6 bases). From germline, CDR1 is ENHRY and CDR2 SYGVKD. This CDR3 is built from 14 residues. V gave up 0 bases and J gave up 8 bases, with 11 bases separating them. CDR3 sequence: CAISESKGVDEQFF. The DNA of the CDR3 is TGTGCCATCAGTGAGTCTAAGGGGGTAGATGAGCAGTTCTTC.

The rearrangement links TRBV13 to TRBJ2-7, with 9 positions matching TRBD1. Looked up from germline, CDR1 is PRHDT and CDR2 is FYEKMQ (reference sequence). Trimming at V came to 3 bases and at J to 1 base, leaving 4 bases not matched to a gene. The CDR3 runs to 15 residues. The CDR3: CASSLRQGGSYEQYF. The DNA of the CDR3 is TGTGCCAGCAGCTTGCGACAGGGGGGATCCTACGAGCAGTACTTC.

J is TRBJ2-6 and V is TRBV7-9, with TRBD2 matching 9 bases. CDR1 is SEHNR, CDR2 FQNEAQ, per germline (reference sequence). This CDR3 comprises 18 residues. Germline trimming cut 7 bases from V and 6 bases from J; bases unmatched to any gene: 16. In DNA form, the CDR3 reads TGTGCCAGCACTACAGTCAGCGGGAGGTCCACTGTGGCCAACGTCCTGACTTTC. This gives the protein CASTTVSGRSTVANVLTF.

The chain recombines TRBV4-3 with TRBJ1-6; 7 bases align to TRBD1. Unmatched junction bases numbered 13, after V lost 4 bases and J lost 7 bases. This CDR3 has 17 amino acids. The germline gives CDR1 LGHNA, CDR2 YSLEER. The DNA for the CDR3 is TGCGCCAGCAGCCCAACCCCGACAGGGTTGGGGAATTCACCCCTCCACTTT. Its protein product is CASSPTPTGLGNSPLHF.

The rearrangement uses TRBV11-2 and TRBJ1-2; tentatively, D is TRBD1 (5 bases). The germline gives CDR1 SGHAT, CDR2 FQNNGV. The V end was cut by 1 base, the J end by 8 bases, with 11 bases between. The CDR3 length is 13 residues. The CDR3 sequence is CASSLVGGVGYTF. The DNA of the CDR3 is TGTGCCAGCAGCTTAGTAGGAGGGGTCGGCTACACCTTC.

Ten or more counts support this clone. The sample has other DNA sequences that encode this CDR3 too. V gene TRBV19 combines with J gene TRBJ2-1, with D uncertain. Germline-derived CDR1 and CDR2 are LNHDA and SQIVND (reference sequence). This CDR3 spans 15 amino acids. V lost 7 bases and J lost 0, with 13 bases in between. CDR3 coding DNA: TGTGCCAGTACCCCGACTGGAAGCTCCTACAATGAGCAGTTCTTC. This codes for CASTPTGSSYNEQFF.

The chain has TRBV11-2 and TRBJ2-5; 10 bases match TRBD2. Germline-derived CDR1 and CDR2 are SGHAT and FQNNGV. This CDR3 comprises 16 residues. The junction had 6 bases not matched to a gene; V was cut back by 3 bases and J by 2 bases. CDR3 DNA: TGTGCCAGCAGCTTCGGGACTAGCGACACTCAAGAGACCCAGTACTTC. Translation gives CASSFGTSDTQETQYF.

The CDR3: CASSEQQGTEAFF. The CDR3, as DNA: TGTGCCAGCAGTGAGCAACAGGGCACTGAAGCTTTCTTT. The J gene is TRBJ1-1, the V gene TRBV2; D possibly corresponds to TRBD1 (6 bases). Trimming cost V 3 bases and J 4 bases, with 9 bases left between them. The CDR3 covers 13 residues. Germline V lookup: CDR1 SNHLY, CDR2 FYNNEI.

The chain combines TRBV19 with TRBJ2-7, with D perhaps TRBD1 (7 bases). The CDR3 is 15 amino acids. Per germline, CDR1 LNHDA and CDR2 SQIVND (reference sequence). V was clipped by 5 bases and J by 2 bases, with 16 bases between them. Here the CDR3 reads CASSPGQGGPYEQYF. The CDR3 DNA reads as TGTGCCAGTAGTCCGGGGCAGGGGGGACCCTACGAGCAGTACTTC.

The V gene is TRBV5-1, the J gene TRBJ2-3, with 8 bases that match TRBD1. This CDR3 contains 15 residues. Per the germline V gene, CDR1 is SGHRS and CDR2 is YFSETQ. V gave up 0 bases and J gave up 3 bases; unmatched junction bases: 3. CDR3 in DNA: TGCGCCAGCAGCTTGGGGGGGACAGGTACAGATACGCAGTATTTT. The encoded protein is CASSLGGTGTDTQYF.

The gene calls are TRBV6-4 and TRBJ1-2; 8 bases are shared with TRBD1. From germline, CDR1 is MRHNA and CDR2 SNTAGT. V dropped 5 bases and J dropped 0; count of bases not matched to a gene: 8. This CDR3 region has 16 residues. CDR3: CASSPDPDRANYGYTF. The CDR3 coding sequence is TGTGCCAGCAGTCCAGACCCGGACAGGGCTAACTATGGCTACACCTTC.

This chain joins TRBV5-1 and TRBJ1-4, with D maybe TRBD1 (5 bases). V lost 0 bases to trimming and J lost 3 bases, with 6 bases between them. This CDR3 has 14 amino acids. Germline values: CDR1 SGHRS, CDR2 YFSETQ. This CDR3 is CASSLDRSNEKLFF. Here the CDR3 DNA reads TGCGCCAGCAGCTTGGACAGGTCTAATGAAAAACTGTTTTTT.

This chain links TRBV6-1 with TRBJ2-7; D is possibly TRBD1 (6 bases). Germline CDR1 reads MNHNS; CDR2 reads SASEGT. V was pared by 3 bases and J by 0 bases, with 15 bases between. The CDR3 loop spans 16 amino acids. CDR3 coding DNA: TGTGCCAGCAGTGAGGGGGCTGGGGCTAGCTCCTACGAGCAGTACTTC. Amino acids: CASSEGAGASSYEQYF.

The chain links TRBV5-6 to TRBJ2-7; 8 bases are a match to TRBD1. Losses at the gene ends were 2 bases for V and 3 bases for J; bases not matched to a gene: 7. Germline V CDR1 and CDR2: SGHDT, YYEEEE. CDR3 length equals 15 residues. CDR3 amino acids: CASSFQGQGHYEQYF. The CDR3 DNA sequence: TGTGCCAGCAGCTTTCAAGGACAGGGTCACTACGAGCAGTACTTC.